This TCR beta chain was captured by sequencing in a study of human T cells and chemical hapten exposure. The time point: patch test 2, 6 weeks after DPC sensitization. Stated treatment: therapeutic diphenylcyclopropenone sensitization with weekly scalp DPC. TCRdb ran MiXCR on the RACE reads and lists one entry per CDR3 protein. Seen here are 96,000 or so distinct CDR3 sequences, roughly a tenth observed once, and the top ten hold 2% to 2.5%. The material sequenced was whole blood, taken in connection with sensitization to the hapten diphenylcyclopropenone (DPC). The clonotype was recovered from a woman aged 40 to 55 with alopecia areata. Some clones in this sample may be carry-over from other donors' samples.

The CDR3, as DNA: TGCAGCGTACAAGCGGGAGAAGAGACCCAGTACTTC. Amino acid sequence: CSVQAGEETQYF. This chain connects TRBV29-1 to TRBJ2-5; 8 nucleotides agree with TRBD2. The CDR3 is made up of 12 amino acids. Germline CDR1 SQVTM, CDR2 ANQGSEA. V trimming: 6 bases; J trimming: 3 bases; junction bases outside the gene matches: 3.